A selection of T cell receptor beta chains follows, all from one sample in a study of T cell repertoires in cytomegalovirus infection. TCRdb passed the reads through MiXCR, listing each CDR3 protein once. This sample has some 230,000 distinct CDR3 sequences, with approximately 24% found just once. The sample taken for sequencing was CD8+ T cells from PBMCs. The receptors originated from a human donor in good health (CMV status not recorded). Some clones in this sample may be carry-over from other donors' samples. Both conserved end residues are part of each CDR3. A D gene is named only where the DNA matches it firmly. Clone size is not always given. Where it is, it says once, few, many or a class for expanded clones.

>TRBJ2-2|-|TRBD1|TRBV20-1
CSATDRGGTGELFF
TGCAGTGCTACGGACAGGGGAGGGACCGGGGAGCTGTTTTTT
>TRBJ2-7|many|TRBD2|TRBV7-2
CASSPFPGGYEQYF
TGTGCCAGCAGCCCTTTTCCGGGGGGCTACGAGCAGTACTTC
>TRBJ2-7|-|TRBD1|TRBV5-6
CASSRDRDNEQYF
TGTGCCAGCAGCCGGGACAGGGACAACGAGCAGTACTTC
>TRBJ2-1|few|-|TRBV12-3/TRBV12-4
CASSSARGYNEQFF
TGTGCCAGCAGTTCGGCTAGGGGATACAATGAGCAGTTCTTC
>TRBJ1-2|-|-|TRBV29-1
CSVDGLYGYTF
TGCAGCGTTGACGGCCTGTATGGCTACACCTTC
>TRBJ2-5|-|-|TRBV12-5
CASGNTRTLKGETQYF
TGTGCTAGTGGAAACACTCGGACCCTCAAAGGGGAGACCCAGTACTTC
>TRBJ2-1|-|-|TRBV7-9
CASSPTGKSSYNEQFF
TGTGCCAGCAGCCCGACTGGGAAGAGCTCCTACAATGAGCAGTTCTTC
>TRBJ1-2|-|-|TRBV28
CASSLMISGRYGYTF
TGTGCCAGCAGTTTAATGATCTCAGGGCGCTATGGCTACACCTTC
>TRBJ1-1|few|-|TRBV7-3
CASSNMGTEAFF
TGTGCCAGCAGCAACATGGGCACTGAAGCTTTCTTT
>TRBJ1-2|-|-|TRBV12-5
CASGLSGPGYTF
TGTGCTAGTGGTTTGTCCGGGCCGGGCTACACCTTC
>TRBJ2-2|few|TRBD1|TRBV29-1
CSVGPDRGHPNTGELFF
TGCAGCGTTGGCCCGGACAGGGGGCATCCGAACACCGGGGAGCTGTTTTTT
>TRBJ1-2|-|TRBD1|TRBV7-9
CASRSDRGRYEGYTF
TGTGCCAGCAGATCGGACAGGGGGCGATATGAAGGCTACACCTTC
>TRBJ2-7|-|-|TRBV20-1
CSARDPGGSSYEQYF
TGCAGTGCTAGAGATCCCGGGGGTAGCTCCTACGAGCAGTACTTC
>TRBJ1-1|few|TRBD1|TRBV19
CASRTGVTEAFF
TGTGCCAGTAGGACAGGGGTCACTGAAGCTTTCTTT
>TRBJ2-6|many|-|TRBV6-1
CASSQVSGANVLTF
TGTGCCAGCAGTCAGGTCTCTGGGGCCAACGTCCTGACTTTC
>TRBJ2-1|few|-|TRBV6-5
CASSYATPGDEQFF
TGTGCCAGCAGTTACGCAACGCCTGGGGATGAGCAGTTCTTC
>TRBJ2-1|many|TRBD2|TRBV12-3/TRBV12-4
CASSFGLAGGGEQFF
TGTGCCAGCAGTTTCGGACTAGCGGGGGGAGGTGAGCAGTTCTTC
>TRBJ2-3|few|-|TRBV7-8
CASSLSVGTDTQYF
TGTGCCAGCAGCTTAAGTGTTGGCACAGATACGCAGTATTTT
>TRBJ1-5|-|-|TRBV28
CASSFRGYSNQPQHF
TGTGCCAGCAGTTTCCGGGGTTATAGCAATCAGCCCCAGCATTTT
>TRBJ2-5|many|-|TRBV7-2
CASSPPGRRTPQETQYF
TGTGCCAGCAGCCCCCCGGGACGAAGGACCCCTCAAGAGACCCAGTACTTC